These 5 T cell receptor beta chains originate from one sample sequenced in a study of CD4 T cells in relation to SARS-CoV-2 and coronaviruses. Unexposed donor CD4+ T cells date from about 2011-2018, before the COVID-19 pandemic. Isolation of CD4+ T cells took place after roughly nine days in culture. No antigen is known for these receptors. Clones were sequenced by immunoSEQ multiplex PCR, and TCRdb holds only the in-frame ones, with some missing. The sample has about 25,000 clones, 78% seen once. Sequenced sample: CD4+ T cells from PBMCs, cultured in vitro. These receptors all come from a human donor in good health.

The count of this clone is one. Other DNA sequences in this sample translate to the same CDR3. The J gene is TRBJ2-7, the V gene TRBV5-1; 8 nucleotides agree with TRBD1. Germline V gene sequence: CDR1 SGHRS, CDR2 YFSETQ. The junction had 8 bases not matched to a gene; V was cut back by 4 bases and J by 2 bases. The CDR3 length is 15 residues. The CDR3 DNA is TGCGCCAGCAGCCCACGACAGGGGACCCCCTACGAGCAGTACTTC. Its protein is CASSPRQGTPYEQYF.

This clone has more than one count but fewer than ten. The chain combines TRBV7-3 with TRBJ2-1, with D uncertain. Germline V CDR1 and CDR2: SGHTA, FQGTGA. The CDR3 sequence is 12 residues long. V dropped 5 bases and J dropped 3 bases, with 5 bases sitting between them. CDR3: CASSPGYNEQFF. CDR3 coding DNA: TGTGCCAGCAGCCCAGGCTACAATGAGCAGTTCTTC. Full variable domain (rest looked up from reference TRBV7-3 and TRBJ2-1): GAGVSQTPSNKVTEKGKYVELRCDPISGHTALYWYRQSLGQGPEFLIYFQGTGAADDSGLPNDRFFAVRPEGSVSTLKIQRTERGDSAVYLCASSPGYNEQFFGPGTRLTVL.

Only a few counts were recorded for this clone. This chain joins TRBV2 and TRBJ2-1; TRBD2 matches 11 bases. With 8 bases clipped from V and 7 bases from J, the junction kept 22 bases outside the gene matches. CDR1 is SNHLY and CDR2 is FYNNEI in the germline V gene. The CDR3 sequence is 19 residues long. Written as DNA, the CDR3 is TGTGCCAGCTCCGAGTCGGGACTAGCGGTGGAACAAGGTAGTAATGAGCAGTTCTTC. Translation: CASSESGLAVEQGSNEQFF. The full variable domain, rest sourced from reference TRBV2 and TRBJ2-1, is EPEVTQTPSHQVTQMGQEVILRCVPISNHLYFYWYRQILGQKVEFLVSFYNNEISEKSEIFDDQFSVERPDGSNFTLKIRSTKLEDSAMYFCASSESGLAVEQGSNEQFFGPGTRLTVL.

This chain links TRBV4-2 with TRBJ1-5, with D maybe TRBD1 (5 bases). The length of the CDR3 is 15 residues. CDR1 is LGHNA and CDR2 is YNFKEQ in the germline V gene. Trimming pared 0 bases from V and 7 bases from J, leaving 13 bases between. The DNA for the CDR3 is TGTGCCAGCAGCCAAGATGGTCAGGGCGGGCAGCCCCAGCATTTT. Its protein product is CASSQDGQGGQPQHF.

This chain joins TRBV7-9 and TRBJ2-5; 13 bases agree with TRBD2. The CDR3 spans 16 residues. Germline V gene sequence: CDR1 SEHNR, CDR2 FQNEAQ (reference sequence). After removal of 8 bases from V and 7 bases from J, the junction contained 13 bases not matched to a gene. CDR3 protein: CASGLAGVGLSGTQYF. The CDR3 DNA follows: TGTGCCAGCGGACTAGCGGGAGTCGGTCTTAGTGGGACCCAGTACTTC. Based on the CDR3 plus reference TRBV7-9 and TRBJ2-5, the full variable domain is DTGVSQNPRHKITKRGQNVTFRCDPISEHNRLYWYRQTLGQGPEFLTYFQNEAQLEKSRLLSDRFSAERPKGSFSTLEIQRTEQGDSAMYLCASGLAGVGLSGTQYFGPGTRLLVL.